This T cell receptor (beta chain) is drawn from a study of T cell repertoires in cytomegalovirus infection. Study information: It was the public TCR beta signatures that indicated both CMV infection and matching HLA type. Study outcomes and limitations: Carriage of CMV together with the relevant HLA was identifiable through cumulative public TCR beta family frequency. It was HLA-C-restricted CMV-specific TCR beta clonotypes that dominated the response ex vivo.

On this clonotype: The antigen is undetermined.

Each CDR3 protein gets one entry after TCRdb re-called the reads with MiXCR. This table has nearly 700,000 distinct CDR3 sequences, 33% appearing once. The sample was cultured PBMCs, taken from culture after CMV antigen stimulation. This receptor was identified in a human donor in good health (CMV status not recorded). Some clones in this sample may be carry-over from other donors' samples.

The DNA for the CDR3 is TGTGCCAGCAAGAATACGGGACCCTCCTACGAGCAGTACTTC. Encoded protein: CASKNTGPSYEQYF. The chain couples TRBV27 to TRBJ2-7, with D perhaps matching TRBD1 or TRBD2 (5 bases each). CDR1 and CDR2 from the germline V gene are MNHEY and SMNVEV (reference sequence). Trimming left V 7 bases short and J 0 bases short, with 13 bases between. This CDR3 has 14 residues.